This TCR beta chain was found in a study of response to subunit inactivated influenza vaccine (dated by TCRdb to 2016 to 2018). Regarding the complete study: Deep quantitative T cell receptor repertoire profiling was used in the study to track responses to a trivalent subunit inactivated influenza vaccine.

Based on the germline V gene (reference sequence), the CDR1 and CDR2 sequences are DFQATT and SNEGSKA. From the cysteine through the phenylalanine, the CDR3 covers 12 amino acids. Only the CDR3 portion is preserved as DNA: 36 bases, with reading frame beginning at the first base. Relative to germline, V is 5 bases shorter and J is 1 base shorter, with 3 bases between their ends. Study-level results and caveats: The authors proposed that each seasonal influenza vaccination may bring in only a limited number of new T cells.

This clonotype came up a few times. Its antigen remains unidentified. Qualities for individual bases were not recorded, and no much larger clone is one base off. The library came from RT-PCR. Sequencing instrument: Illumina HiSeq 2500. TCRdb handled the public reads itself, with Q25 trimming in fastp and clone calling in MiXCR, and kept productive beta chains. Merged by CDR3 protein, the rows form single entries marked with the most common genes and DNA. This sample is represented by some 180,000 distinct CDR3 sequences; around 9% of them were singletons. The ten largest clonotypes hold roughly a tenth of the sample.

Source: non-naive T cells sorted from PBMCs, taken on the day of vaccination. The intended sense of this specimen's cell subset or site label: memory T cell fraction. The V gene is TRBV20-1 and the J gene is TRBJ2-6, with the D segment identity uncertain. This sequence originates from a man aged 45-65 years who received an inactivated influenza vaccine. Donor details come from another sample of the same person, matched by shared clones. The nucleotide sequence reads as follows: TGCAGTGCTCTTTCTGGGGCCAACGTCCTGACTTTC. Its coded protein is CSALSGANVLTF.